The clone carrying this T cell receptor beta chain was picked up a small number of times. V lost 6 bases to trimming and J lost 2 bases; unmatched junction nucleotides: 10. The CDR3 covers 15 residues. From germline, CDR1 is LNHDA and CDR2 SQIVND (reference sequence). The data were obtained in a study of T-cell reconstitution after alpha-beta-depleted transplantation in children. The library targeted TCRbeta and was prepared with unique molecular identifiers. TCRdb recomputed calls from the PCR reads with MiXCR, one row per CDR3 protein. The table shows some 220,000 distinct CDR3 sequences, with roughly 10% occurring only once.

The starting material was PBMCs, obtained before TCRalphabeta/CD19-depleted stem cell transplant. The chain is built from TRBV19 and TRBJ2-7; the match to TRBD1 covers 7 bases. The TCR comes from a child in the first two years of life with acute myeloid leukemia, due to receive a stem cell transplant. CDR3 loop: CASSRGQNPTYEQYF. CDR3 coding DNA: TGTGCCAGTAGCAGGGGACAGAACCCTACCTACGAGCAGTACTTC. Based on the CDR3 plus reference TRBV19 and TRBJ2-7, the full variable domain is DGGITQSPKYLFRKEGQNVTLSCEQNLNHDAMYWYRQDPGQGLRLIYYSQIVNDFQKGDIAEGYSVSREKKESFPLTVTSAQKNPTAFYLCASSRGQNPTYEQYFGPGTRLTVT.